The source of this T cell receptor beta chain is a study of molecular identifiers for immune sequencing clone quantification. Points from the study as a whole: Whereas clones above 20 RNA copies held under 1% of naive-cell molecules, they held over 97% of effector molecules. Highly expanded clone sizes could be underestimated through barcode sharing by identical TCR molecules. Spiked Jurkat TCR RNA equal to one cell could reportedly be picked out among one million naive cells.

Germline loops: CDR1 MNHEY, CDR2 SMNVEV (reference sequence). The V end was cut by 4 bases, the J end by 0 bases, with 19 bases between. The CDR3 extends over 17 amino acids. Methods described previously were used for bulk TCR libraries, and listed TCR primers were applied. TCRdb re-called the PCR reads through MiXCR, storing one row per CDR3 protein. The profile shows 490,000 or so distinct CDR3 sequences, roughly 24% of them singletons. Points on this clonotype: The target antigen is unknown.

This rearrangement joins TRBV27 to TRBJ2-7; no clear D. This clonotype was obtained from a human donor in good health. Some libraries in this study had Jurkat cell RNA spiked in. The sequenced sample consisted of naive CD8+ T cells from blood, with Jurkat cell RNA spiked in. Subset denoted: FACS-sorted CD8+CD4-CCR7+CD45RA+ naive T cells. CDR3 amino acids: CASSSPRLGRSSYEQYF. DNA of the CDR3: TGTGCCAGCAGTTCACCCCGCCTCGGGCGGAGCTCCTACGAGCAGTACTTC.